This T cell receptor (beta chain) was sequenced for a study of identifying expanded T cells in peripheral blood. Germline loops: CDR1 LNHNV, CDR2 YYDKDF (reference sequence). The CDR3 spans 17 residues. V was cut by 3 bases and J by 2 bases, with 18 bases left in between. The sample holds one count of this clone. Produced via immunoSEQ multiplex PCR; TCRdb's table is partial and in-frame only. Of approximately 100,000 clones listed, roughly 87% are singletons. The clonotype originates from a person between 18 and 70 years old in good health. This chain connects TRBV15 to TRBJ2-3, with TRBD1 as a possible D gene (6 bases). The sample comprised blood. As DNA, the CDR3 is TGTGCCACCAGCAGCCCACAGGGTTCCTTGGCCACAGATACGCAGTATTTT. The encoded protein is CATSSPQGSLATDTQYF.